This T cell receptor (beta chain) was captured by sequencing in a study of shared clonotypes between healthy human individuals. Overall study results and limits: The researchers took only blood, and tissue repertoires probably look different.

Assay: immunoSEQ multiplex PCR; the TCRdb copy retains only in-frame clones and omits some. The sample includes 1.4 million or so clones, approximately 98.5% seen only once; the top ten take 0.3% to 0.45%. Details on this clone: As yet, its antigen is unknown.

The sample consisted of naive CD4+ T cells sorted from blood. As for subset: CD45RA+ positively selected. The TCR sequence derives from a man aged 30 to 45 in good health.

DNA of the CDR3: TGTGCCAGCTCACAGACAGCAGTTTCTGCCGGGGAGCTGTTTTTT. This translates into CASSQTAVSAGELFF. The gene calls are TRBV18 and TRBJ2-2, with a tentative D call TRBD1 (5 bases). Germline V gene sequence: CDR1 KGHSH, CDR2 LQKENI. The CDR3 has 15 amino acids. V lost 4 bases to trimming and J lost 6 bases, with 15 bases between them.